These 10 T cell receptor beta chains were sequenced from one sample in a study of T cell repertoires in cytomegalovirus infection. Via MiXCR, TCRdb re-called the reads, giving one row per CDR3 protein. Among 250,000 or so distinct CDR3 sequences listed, approximately 15% were seen once. Sequences were obtained from CD8+ T cells from PBMCs. All receptors come from a human donor in good health (CMV status not recorded). Some clones in this sample may be carry-over from other donors' samples.

The V and J genes are TRBV2 and TRBJ1-4, with D perhaps matching TRBD1 (5 bases). The length of the CDR3 is 16 residues. V lost 3 bases and J lost 0, with 11 bases in between. The germline V gene has CDR1 SNHLY and CDR2 FYNNEI. CDR3 DNA sequence: TGTGCCAGCAGTGATGGGACCTATGCAACTAATGAAAAACTGTTTTTT. As protein: CASSDGTYATNEKLFF.

The CDR3 DNA sequence: TGTGCCAGCAGCTTCCCGGGACAGCTGAACACTGAAGCTTTCTTT. Translated: CASSFPGQLNTEAFF. The chain recombines TRBV7-9 with TRBJ1-1; 7 nucleotides line up with TRBD1. V shed 3 bases, J shed 0 bases, and the junction held 4 bases outside the gene matches. This CDR3 is built from 15 residues. Per the germline V gene, CDR1 is SEHNR and CDR2 is FQNEAQ (reference sequence).

The table lists this clonotype with a few counts. This sequence joins TRBV11-2 and TRBJ2-3, with 13 bases aligning to TRBD2. Germline V CDR1 and CDR2: SGHAT, FQNNGV. This CDR3 contains 15 residues. V trimming: 6 bases; J trimming: 4 bases; junction bases outside the gene matches: 4. The CDR3 DNA follows: TGTGCCAGCAGAAGACTAGCGGGGGGTTCAGATACGCAGTATTTT. This gives the protein CASRRLAGGSDTQYF.

This clonotype was seen many times. V gene TRBV7-2 combines with J gene TRBJ1-5; the match to TRBD1 covers 10 bases. The V gene end was trimmed by 1 base and the J gene end by 6 bases; junction bases not matched to a gene: 9. CDR1 is SGHTA, CDR2 FQGNSA, per germline. The CDR3 sequence is 17 residues long. The CDR3 DNA is TGTGCCAGCAGCTTAGAATTCGGGACAGGGGCTCGTCAGCCCCAGCATTTT. Residues: CASSLEFGTGARQPQHF.

This clonotype was recorded at least ten times. The DNA of the CDR3 is TGTGCCAGCAGTTTAATGGACAGGGTCGACTATGGCTACACCTTC. Its translation: CASSLMDRVDYGYTF. The genes are TRBV28 and TRBJ1-2; 8 bases map to TRBD1. This CDR3 contains 15 residues. V lost 2 bases and J lost 3; bases outside the gene matches: 5. The V gene's germline CDR1 is MDHEN and CDR2 SYDVKM.

This clonotype was observed a few times. The CDR3 protein is CASRLGGATEAFF. CDR3 sequence (DNA): TGTGCCAGCCGACTGGGGGGGGCCACTGAAGCTTTCTTT. The V and J genes are TRBV27 and TRBJ1-1; possible D gene TRBD1, 6 bases. The CDR3 consists of 13 residues. CDR1 is MNHEY, CDR2 SMNVEV, per germline (reference sequence). Trimming took off 8 bases at V and 4 bases at J, with 14 bases between the two ends.

This clonotype was recorded a few times. CDR3 sequence reads: CASSQAFVAGTYEQYF. The CDR3 nucleotides read TGTGCCAGCAGCCAAGCTTTTGTAGCGGGGACCTACGAGCAGTACTTC. The rearrangement uses TRBV14 and TRBJ2-7; TRBD2 matches at 8 bases. The ends lost 1 base at V and 2 bases at J; junction bases unmatched: 7. The V gene's germline CDR1 is SGHDN and CDR2 FVKESK. The CDR3 is made up of 16 amino acids.

Comment on this clonotype: Compared with germline, one end of the junction differs, possibly owing to a read error. This sequence joins TRBV7-8 and TRBJ2-1, with D possibly called TRBD1 or TRBD2 (5 bases each). CDR3 size: 14 residues. Germline V gene sequence: CDR1 SGHVS, CDR2 FQNEAQ. The CDR3 DNA reads TGTGCCAGCAGCTCGGGACGGCCGTACAATGAAGCGTTCTTT. Encoded protein: CASSSGRPYNEAFF.

This clonotype has a count of ten or more. CDR3 loop: CASSSGTGGDEQFF. The CDR3 coding sequence is TGTGCCAGCAGTTCCGGGACGGGAGGCGATGAGCAGTTCTTC. The chain is built from TRBV28 and TRBJ2-1; 7 bases map to TRBD2. V was pared by 4 bases and J by 8 bases, with 8 bases of the junction left unmatched. The CDR3 has 14 residues. The germline V gene encodes CDR1 MDHEN and CDR2 SYDVKM.

This clonotype was counted at least ten times. The genes are TRBV25-1 and TRBJ2-7, with D perhaps TRBD1 or TRBD2 (5 bases each). The CDR3 contains 14 residues. The V end was cut by 3 bases, the J end by 1 base, with 10 bases between. Germline CDR1 is MGHDK and CDR2 is SYGVNS. CDR3 nucleotides: TGTGCCAGCAGTGATTGGGACCGGTCCTACGAGCAGTACTTC. It yields the protein CASSDWDRSYEQYF.